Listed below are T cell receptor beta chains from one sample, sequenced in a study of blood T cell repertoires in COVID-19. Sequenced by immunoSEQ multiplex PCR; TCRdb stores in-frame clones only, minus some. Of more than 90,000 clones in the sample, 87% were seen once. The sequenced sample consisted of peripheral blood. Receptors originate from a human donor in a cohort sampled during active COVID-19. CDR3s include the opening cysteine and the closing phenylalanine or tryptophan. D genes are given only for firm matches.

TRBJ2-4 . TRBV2 CASSPAGQAKNIQYF TGTGCCAGCAGTCCGGCGGGACAGGCCAAAAACATTCAGTACTTC
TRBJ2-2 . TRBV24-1 CATSDRPGNGPGELFF TGTGCCACCAGTGACCGTCCCGGGAACGGACCCGGGGAGCTGTTTTTT
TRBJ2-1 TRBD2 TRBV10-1 CASSESGLAGIVGSYNEQFF TGCGCCAGCAGTGAGTCTGGGCTAGCGGGAATTGTAGGGTCCTACAATGAGCAGTTCTTC
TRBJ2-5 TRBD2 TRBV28 CASSYGTSGRAIKETQYF TGTGCCAGCAGCTACGGGACTAGCGGGAGGGCCATAAAAGAGACCCAGTACTTC
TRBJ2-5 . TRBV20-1 CSASLPGETQYF TGCAGTGCTAGTCTGCCCGGGGAGACCCAGTACTTC
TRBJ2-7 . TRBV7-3 CASSLSSQGVEQYF TGTGCCAGCAGCTTAAGCTCCCAGGGTGTCGAGCAGTACTTC
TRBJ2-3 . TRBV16 CASSPLGGTNTDTQYF TGTGCCAGCAGCCCCCTCGGCGGGACCAACACAGATACGCAGTATTTT
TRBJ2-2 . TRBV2 CASKSAGANTGELFF TGTGCCAGCAAGTCCGCGGGGGCTAACACCGGGGAGCTGTTTTTT
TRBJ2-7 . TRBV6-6 CASSSGRGAYEQYF TGTGCCAGCAGTTCCGGCAGGGGAGCCTACGAGCAGTACTTC
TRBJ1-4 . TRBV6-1 CASSEGIYQGMGGEKLFF TGTGCCAGCAGTGAGGGCATCTACCAGGGAATGGGGGGTGAAAAACTGTTTTTT
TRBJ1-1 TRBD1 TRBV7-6 CASRATGAGNTEAFF TGTGCCAGCAGGGCAACAGGGGCAGGGAACACTGAAGCTTTCTTT
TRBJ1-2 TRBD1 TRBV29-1 CSVVEGAGDGYTF TGCAGCGTTGTGGAGGGGGCAGGGGATGGCTACACCTTC
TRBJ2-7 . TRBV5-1 CASSRTGIGAYEQYF TGCGCCAGCAGCCGCACAGGGATAGGGGCGTACGAGCAGTACTTC
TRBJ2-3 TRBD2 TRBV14 CASSPRGRKTDTQYF TGTGCCAGCAGCCCACGCGGGAGAAAGACAGATACGCAGTATTTT
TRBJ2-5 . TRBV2 CASRGVETQYF TGTGCCAGCAGAGGGGTAGAGACCCAGTACTTC
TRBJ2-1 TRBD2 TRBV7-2 CASSSSGGSYNEQFF TGTGCCAGCAGTTCTAGCGGGGGTTCCTACAATGAGCAGTTCTTC
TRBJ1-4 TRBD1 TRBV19 CASAGTGNEKLFF TGTGCCAGTGCCGGGACAGGCAATGAAAAACTGTTTTTT
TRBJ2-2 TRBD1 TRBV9 CASSALTGGDPGELFF TGTGCCAGCAGCGCACTGACAGGGGGCGATCCCGGGGAGCTGTTTTTT
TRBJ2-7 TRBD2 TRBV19 CASSIMTSGRYEQYF TGTGCCAGTAGTATTATGACTAGCGGGAGATACGAGCAGTACTTC
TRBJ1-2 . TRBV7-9 CASSSSVAYGYTF TGTGCCAGCAGCTCCAGTGTAGCCTATGGCTACACCTTC
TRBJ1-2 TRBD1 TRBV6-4 CASSDSYRGYGYTF TGTGCCAGCAGTGACTCGTACAGGGGGTATGGCTACACCTTC
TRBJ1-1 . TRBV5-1 CASSSFGGTEAFF TGCGCCAGCAGCTCCTTCGGGGGCACTGAAGCTTTCTTT
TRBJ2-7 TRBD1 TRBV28 CASSSGQPYEQYF TGTGCCAGCAGTTCGGGACAGCCCTACGAGCAGTACTTC
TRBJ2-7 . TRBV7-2 CASSLGSYEQYF TGTGCCAGCAGCTTAGGCAGCTACGAGCAGTACTTC